One sample yielded the 8 T cell receptor beta chains listed below, sequenced in a study of cytomegalovirus exposure and HLA in healthy donors. PCR employed 60 Vbeta and 13 Jbeta primers. Generated by immunoSEQ multiplex PCR, the TCRdb table keeps only in-frame clones and is missing some. Among around 150,000 clones, 80% to 85% were seen once, and the ten largest hold 1.9%. Sequences were obtained from PBMCs. The receptor source for this set is a man aged 18 to 29 in good health and CMV-seronegative.

The J gene is TRBJ1-4, the V gene TRBV7-3; 11 nucleotides align to TRBD1. The CDR3 has 16 amino acids. Losses at the gene ends were 10 bases for V and 0 bases for J; bases not matched to a gene: 7. Germline lookup yields CDR1 SGHTA and CDR2 FQGTGA. The CDR3 DNA reads TGTGCCACCATCCCGGGACAGGGGGCAACTAATGAAAAACTGTTTTTT. It is translated as CATIPGQGATNEKLFF.

This clone was detected only once. The V gene is TRBV11-3, the J gene TRBJ2-3, with 8 bases lining up with TRBD2. Per the germline V gene, CDR1 is SGHNT and CDR2 is YENEEA. The V and J ends lost 5 bases and 4 bases, in that order; junction bases with no gene match: 8. The CDR3 runs to 15 residues. The chain's CDR3 is CASSPQAGEADTQYF. CDR3 coding DNA: TGTGCCAGCAGCCCCCAAGCGGGAGAGGCAGATACGCAGTATTTT.

The chain has TRBV14 and TRBJ2-3; D is perhaps TRBD2 (6 bases). Germline V gene sequence: CDR1 SGHDN, CDR2 FVKESK. The V end was cut by 4 bases, the J end by 0 bases, with 11 bases between. The CDR3 is 15 amino acids. The CDR3 protein is CASSPGGWSTDTQYF. DNA of the CDR3: TGTGCCAGCAGCCCCGGAGGGTGGAGCACAGATACGCAGTATTTT.

This chain joins TRBV28 and TRBJ1-3; the D gene is possibly TRBD1 (6 bases). The CDR3 runs to 18 residues. Germline CDR1 reads MDHEN; CDR2 reads SYDVKM. V lost 5 bases to trimming and J lost 0 bases, with 20 bases between them. CDR3 DNA: TGTGCCAGCAGTCCACTTGGGGGCAGGGCCCGCTCTGGAAACACCATATATTTT. It codes for CASSPLGGRARSGNTIYF.

V and J are TRBV4-1 and TRBJ1-5; perhaps TRBD1 as D (6 bases). Germline-derived CDR1 and CDR2 are MGHRA and YSYEKL. V was cut by 0 bases and J by 7 bases, with 13 bases left in between. This CDR3 spans 15 amino acids. CDR3 nucleotides: TGCGCCAGCAGCCAAGATAGGGACAAAGCGCAGCCCCAGCATTTT. Its protein product is CASSQDRDKAQPQHF.

J is TRBJ1-2 and V is TRBV6-5; maybe TRBD1 (6 bases). Trimming stripped 3 bases from V and 5 bases from J, with 13 bases between. This CDR3 comprises 14 residues. Germline CDR1 and CDR2: MNHEY and SVGAGI. CDR3 protein: CASSYRGGLYGYTF. The CDR3 region has the DNA TGTGCCAGCAGTTATCGAGGGGGTCTATATGGCTACACCTTC.

V gene TRBV7-4 combines with J gene TRBJ2-1; 14 bases align to TRBD2. Germline V CDR1 and CDR2: SGHVT, SQSDAQ. Germline trimming cut 5 bases from V and 4 bases from J; bases unmatched to any gene: 13. This CDR3 is 19 amino acids long. The CDR3 is CASSPGLAGGSVTYNEQFF. Here the CDR3 DNA reads TGTGCCAGCAGCCCAGGACTAGCGGGGGGATCCGTAACTTACAATGAGCAGTTCTTC. Complete variable domain (other parts from reference TRBV7-4 and TRBJ2-1): GAGVSQSPRYKVAKRGRDVALRCDSISGHVTLYWYRQTLGQGSEVLTYSQSDAQRDKSGRPSGRFSAERPERSVSTLKIQRTEQGDSAVYLCASSPGLAGGSVTYNEQFFGPGTRLTVL.

This chain connects TRBV6-5 to TRBJ2-5; TRBD2 agrees at 7 bases. The ends lost 2 bases at V and 5 bases at J; junction bases unmatched: 2. From germline, CDR1 is MNHEY and CDR2 SVGAGI. The CDR3 is 13 amino acids. CDR3 loop: CASSYGGVETQYF. The CDR3, as DNA: TGTGCCAGCAGTTACGGGGGGGTGGAGACCCAGTACTTC.